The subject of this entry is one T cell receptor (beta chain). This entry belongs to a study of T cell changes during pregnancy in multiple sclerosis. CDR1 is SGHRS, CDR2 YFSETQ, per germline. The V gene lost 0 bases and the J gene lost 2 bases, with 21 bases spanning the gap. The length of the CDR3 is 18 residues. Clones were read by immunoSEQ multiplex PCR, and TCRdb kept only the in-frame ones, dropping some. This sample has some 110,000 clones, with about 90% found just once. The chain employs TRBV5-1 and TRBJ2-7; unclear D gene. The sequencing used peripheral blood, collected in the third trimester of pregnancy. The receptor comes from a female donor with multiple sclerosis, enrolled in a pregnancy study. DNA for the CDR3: TGCGCCAGCAGCTTGGAACCCCCAGTAGCCCCTTTCCCCTACGAGCAGTACTTC. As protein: CASSLEPPVAPFPYEQYF.